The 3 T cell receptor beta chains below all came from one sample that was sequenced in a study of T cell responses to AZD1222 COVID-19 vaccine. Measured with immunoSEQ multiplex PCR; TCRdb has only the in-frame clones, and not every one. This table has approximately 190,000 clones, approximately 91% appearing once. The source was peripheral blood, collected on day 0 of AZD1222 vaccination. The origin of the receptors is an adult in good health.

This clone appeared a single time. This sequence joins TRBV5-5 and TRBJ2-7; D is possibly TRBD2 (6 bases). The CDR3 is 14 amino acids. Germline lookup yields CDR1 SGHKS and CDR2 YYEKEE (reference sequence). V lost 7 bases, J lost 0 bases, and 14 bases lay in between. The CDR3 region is CASEGRGSSYEQYF. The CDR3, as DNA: TGTGCCAGCGAGGGTCGGGGGAGCTCCTACGAGCAGTACTTC.

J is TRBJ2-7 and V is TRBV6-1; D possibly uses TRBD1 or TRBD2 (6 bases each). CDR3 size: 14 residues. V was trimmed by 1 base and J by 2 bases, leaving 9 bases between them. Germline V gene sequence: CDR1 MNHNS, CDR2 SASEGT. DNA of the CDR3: TGTGCCAGCAGTGAAGGGGGGGCCCCCTACGAGCAGTACTTC. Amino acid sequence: CASSEGGAPYEQYF.

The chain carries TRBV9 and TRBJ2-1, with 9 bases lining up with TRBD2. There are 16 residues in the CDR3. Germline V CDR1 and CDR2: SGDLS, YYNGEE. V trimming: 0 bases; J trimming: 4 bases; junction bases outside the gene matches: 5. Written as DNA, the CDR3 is TGTGCCAGCAGCGTAGGTAGCGGGAGTTTGTACAATGAGCAGTTCTTC. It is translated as CASSVGSGSLYNEQFF.